This TCR beta chain is from a study of CD8 T cells in ankylosing spondylitis. Findings of the study overall: Earlier authors reported some of these motif variants in reactive arthritis synovial fluid and blood. The study identified a TCR beta motif of several highly homologous variants that appeared characteristic of ankylosing spondylitis blood. There was reportedly significant enrichment of clones that were disease-linked in matched ankylosing spondylitis synovial fluid. Relatively rare in peripheral blood, disease-linked clones were also CD8+.

The ends were cut back, 5 bases at V and 4 bases at J, with 7 bases in the middle. The CDR3 totals 12 residues. MiXCR, applied by TCRdb to the 5' RACE reads, yields one record per CDR3 protein. The sample lists 200,000 to 250,000 distinct CDR3 sequences, approximately 20% occurring once. This clonotype has at least ten counts. As yet, its antigen is unknown. The sequence was obtained from a male donor with ankylosing spondylitis. The chain carries TRBV12-3 or TRBV12-4 and TRBJ2-3, with D unresolved. Sequencing input: blood, either unsorted or a sorted T cell fraction (not recorded which). The CDR3 DNA sequence: TGTGCCAGCAGTCCCTGGGCAGATACGCAGTATTTT. Translation gives CASSPWADTQYF.